Sequencing of this TCR beta chain was carried out in a study of beta chain features in type 1 diabetes. Findings of the study overall: The study found moderately but significantly shorter TCRB CDR3s in all four CD4+ subsets of Type 1 diabetes patients.

Of the isolated RNA, all was reverse transcribed, and so the sequenced material was expressed TCRB transcripts. The repertoire was sequenced with immunoSEQ multiplex PCR; TCRdb's copy has only in-frame clones and lacks some. The top ten clones hold just under 0.04% of a sample with about 660,000 clones, over 12% of them seen once. Comments on this clone: Antigen: not known.

Germline V CDR1 and CDR2: SGHRS, YFSETQ. The CDR3 is 18 amino acids. V lost 4 bases to trimming and J lost 0 bases; unmatched junction nucleotides: 8. The receptor was isolated from a man aged 18 to 35 with type 1 diabetes. The sample comprised naive CD4+ T cells from blood. This chain connects TRBV5-1 to TRBJ2-3; TRBD2 agrees at 13 bases. The chain's CDR3 is CASSERTSGGLSTDTQYF. DNA of the CDR3: TGCGCCAGCAGCGAACGGACTAGCGGGGGCCTTAGCACAGATACGCAGTATTTT.